This T cell receptor beta chain was obtained from a study of T cell responses to AZD1222 COVID-19 vaccine. With 5 bases clipped from V and 6 bases from J, the junction kept 7 bases outside the gene matches. Germline CDR1 is SGHTS and CDR2 is YDEGEE. This CDR3 has 15 amino acids. This clone was found a few times. Assay used: immunoSEQ multiplex PCR; TCRdb lists only in-frame clones, some missing. Of about 150,000 clones detected, roughly 90% appear once; the ten largest clones hold 2.5% to 4%. This TCR was sampled from an adult in good health. Specimen: peripheral blood, collected on day 0 of AZD1222 vaccination. The rearrangement uses TRBV5-8 and TRBJ2-3, with 12 bases identical to TRBD2. The CDR3 nucleotides read TGTGCCAGCAGGAAGCTAGCGGGGGGGCCCGATACGCAGTATTTT. Translated, it gives CASRKLAGGPDTQYF.